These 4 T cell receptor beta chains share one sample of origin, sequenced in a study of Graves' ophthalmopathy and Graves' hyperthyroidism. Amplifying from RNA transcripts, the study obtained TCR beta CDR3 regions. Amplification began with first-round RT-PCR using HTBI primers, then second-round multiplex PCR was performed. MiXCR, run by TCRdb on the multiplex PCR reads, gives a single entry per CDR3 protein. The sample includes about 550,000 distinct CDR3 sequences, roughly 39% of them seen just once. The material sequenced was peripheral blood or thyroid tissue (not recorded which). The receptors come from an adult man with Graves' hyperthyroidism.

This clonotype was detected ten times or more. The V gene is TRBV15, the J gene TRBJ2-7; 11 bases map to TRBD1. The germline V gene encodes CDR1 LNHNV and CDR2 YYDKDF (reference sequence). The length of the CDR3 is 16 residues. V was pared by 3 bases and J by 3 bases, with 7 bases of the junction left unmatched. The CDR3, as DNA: TGTGCCACCAGCAGCTTCCGGGACAGGGGGGACTACGAGCAGTACTTC. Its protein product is CATSSFRDRGDYEQYF. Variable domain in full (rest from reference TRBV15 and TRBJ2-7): DAMVIQNPRYQVTQFGKPVTLSCSQTLNHNVMYWYQQKSSQAPKLLFHYYDKDFNNEADTPDNFQSRRPNTSFCFLDIRSPGLGDTAMYLCATSSFRDRGDYEQYFGPGTRLTVT.

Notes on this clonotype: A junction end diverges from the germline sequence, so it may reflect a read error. CDR3 region: CASSFGTANTGELFF. CDR3 sequence (DNA): TGTGCCAGCAGTTTTGGGACAGCCAACACCGGGGAGCTGTTTTTT. V is TRBV24-1 and J is TRBJ2-2; 7 bases match TRBD1. CDR3 length equals 15 residues. Germline assignment: CDR1 KGHDR and CDR2 SFDVKD.

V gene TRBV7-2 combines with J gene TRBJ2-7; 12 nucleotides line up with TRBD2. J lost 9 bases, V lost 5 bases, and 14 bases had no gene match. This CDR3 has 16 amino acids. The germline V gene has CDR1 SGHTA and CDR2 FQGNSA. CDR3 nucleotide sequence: TGTGCCAGCAGCATGAGACTAGCGGGAGAAACAGATACGCAGTACTTC. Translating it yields CASSMRLAGETDTQYF.

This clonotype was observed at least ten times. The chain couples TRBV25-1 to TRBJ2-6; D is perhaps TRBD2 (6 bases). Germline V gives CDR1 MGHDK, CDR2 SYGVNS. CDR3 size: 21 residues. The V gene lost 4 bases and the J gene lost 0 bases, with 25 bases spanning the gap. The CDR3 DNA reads TGTGCCAGCAGTGGCCTCCTTGGAGGGGCGGAGTCAAGCTCTGGGGCCAACGTCCTGACTTTC. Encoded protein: CASSGLLGGAESSSGANVLTF.